This T cell receptor (beta chain) was sequenced for a study of Graves' ophthalmopathy and Graves' hyperthyroidism. Amplified material comprised TCR beta CDR3 regions derived from RNA transcripts. First-round RT-PCR relied on HTBI primers, and a second-round multiplex PCR came next. Via MiXCR, TCRdb re-called the multiplex PCR reads, giving one row per CDR3 protein. The table records roughly 1.1 million distinct CDR3 sequences, roughly two fifths of them present only once. This clonotype was detected a few times. Its antigen is unknown. Each diagnosis was determined on the basis of clinical symptoms, serum thyroxine, TRAb, thyroid ultrasound and orbital computed tomography. The trim removed 5 bases at V and 5 bases at J, leaving 6 bases unmatched. This CDR3 region has 14 residues. General observations from the study: In blood appeared most of the expanded thyroid clonotypes whose frequency exceeded 0.001.

Sequences were obtained from peripheral blood or thyroid tissue (not recorded which). This sequence originates from an adult man with Graves' hyperthyroidism. The chain uses TRBV12-3 or TRBV12-4 and TRBJ1-2; 9 nucleotides align to TRBD1. The DNA of the CDR3 is TGTGCCAGCAGTCGGACAGGGGAGATATATGGCTACACCTTC. This gives the protein CASSRTGEIYGYTF.